This TCR beta chain was identified during a study of T cell responses to AZD1222 COVID-19 vaccine. Study background: Investigators merged groups given second doses at roughly 4 or roughly 12 weeks.

Study outcomes and limitations: Seropositive AZD1222 recipients at baseline numbered only five or six. Sampling that yielded the repertoires occurred only after the peak T cell response. In a largely white British group with more females than males, clonal diversity was possibly underestimated.

About this clone: The antigen is undetermined.

Germline CDR1 and CDR2: SEHNR and FQNEAQ (reference sequence). V gave up 5 bases and J gave up 2 bases, with 16 bases separating them. This CDR3 region has 16 residues. The data were produced by immunoSEQ multiplex PCR, yet TCRdb's version contains in-frame clones alone and is incomplete. The sample lists 90,000 to 95,000 clones, roughly 93% occurring once. The chain has TRBV7-9 and TRBJ1-3; D is unclear. The material was peripheral blood, obtained on day 0 of AZD1222 vaccination. This receptor was identified in an adult in good health. The CDR3 bases are TGTGCCAGCAGCCCGAACTTGGTAGATACTGGAAACACCATATATTTT. This sequence encodes CASSPNLVDTGNTIYF. Looking up the rest from reference TRBV7-9 and TRBJ1-3 gives the full variable domain: DTGVSQNPRHKITKRGQNVTFRCDPISEHNRLYWYRQTLGQGPEFLTYFQNEAQLEKSRLLSDRFSAERPKGSFSTLEIQRTEQGDSAMYLCASSPNLVDTGNTIYFGEGSWLTVV.